A selection of T cell receptor beta chains follows, all from one sample in a study of blood T cell repertoires in COVID-19. Sequencing used immunoSEQ multiplex PCR; TCRdb keeps in-frame clones, though not all of them. The sample includes more than 85,000 clones, over 75% seen only once; the top ten take under 15%. The source material was peripheral blood. Receptor source: a human donor in a cohort sampled during active COVID-19. Each CDR3 is given with its conserved first and last residue. Fields, in order: clone size, D gene, V gene, J gene, CDR3 DNA, CDR3 protein. D genes are given only for firm matches. The size entry is marked missing in some rows and otherwise reads once, few, many or a size class.

once	NA	TRBV5-6	TRBJ2-1	TGTGCCAGCAGGAGAGGGGAGGAGTGGGAGCAGTTCTTC	CASRRGEEWEQFF
NA	TRBD2	TRBV5-6	TRBJ2-3	TGTGCCAGCAGCTTGACTAGCGGAGGCACAGATACGCAGTATTTT	CASSLTSGGTDTQYF
NA	TRBD1	TRBV2	TRBJ2-7	TGTGCCAGCAGTCAAGACCTGGGACAGGGGATGAACGAGCAGTACTTC	CASSQDLGQGMNEQYF
NA	NA	TRBV4-2	TRBJ1-1	TGTGCCAGCAGCCAAGGGATCTGGGAGGCGGCTTTCTTT	CASSQGIWEAAFF
NA	NA	TRBV6-1	TRBJ1-1	TGTGCCAGCAGTGTTAGGTCCCGGGGAATAAGGGCCACTGAAGCTTTCTTT	CASSVRSRGIRATEAFF
once	TRBD1	TRBV27	TRBJ1-6	TGTGCCGCAGGGGGTCTTGTCTTGGGTAATTCACCCCTCCACTTT	CAAGGLVLGNSPLHF
NA	NA	TRBV29-1	TRBJ1-1	TGCAGCGTTGGAGCTCCAGCCTTCAAGGGGACTGAAGCTTTCTTT	CSVGAPAFKGTEAFF
NA	TRBD1	TRBV6-5	TRBJ1-4	TGTGCCAGCAGTTCGGACAGGGGGCGAGAAAAACTGTTTTTT	CASSSDRGREKLFF
NA	TRBD2	TRBV7-9	TRBJ2-2	TGTGCCAGCAGCTTAGCGCTAGCGGCGAACACCGGGGAGCTGTTTTTT	CASSLALAANTGELFF
NA	TRBD1	TRBV2	TRBJ1-5	TGTGCCAGCAGTGACACAGGGGGCTGGCAGCCCCAGCATTTT	CASSDTGGWQPQHF
NA	NA	TRBV28	TRBJ1-1	TGTGCCAGCAGTTTGGGAGTGGGGATGAACACTGAAGCTTTCTTT	CASSLGVGMNTEAFF
once	TRBD1	TRBV18	TRBJ2-1	TGTGCCAGCTCACCATTAACAGGGGAATCCTACAATGAGCAGTTCTTC	CASSPLTGESYNEQFF
NA	NA	TRBV11-2	TRBJ2-1	TGTGCCAGCACCCCCGGGGTAGCGAGGGCCCTAAGCTCCTACAATGAGCAGTTCTTC	CASTPGVARALSSYNEQFF
NA	TRBD1	TRBV29-1	TRBJ1-5	TGCAGCGTTGTGGGGACAGATAGCAATCAGCCCCAGCATTTT	CSVVGTDSNQPQHF
NA	NA	TRBV4-2	TRBJ1-4	TGTGCCAGCAGCCACGCAGGGGATAATGAAAAACTGTTTTTT	CASSHAGDNEKLFF
NA	NA	TRBV10-3	TRBJ2-7	TGTGCCATCAGTGAGACAACTACCGTCTCCTACGAGCAGTACTTC	CAISETTTVSYEQYF
NA	TRBD1	TRBV6-2/TRBV6-3	TRBJ1-5	TGTGCCAGCACCCCTAGGGACAGGGGCAATCAGCCCCAGCATTTT	CASTPRDRGNQPQHF
NA	NA	TRBV25-1	TRBJ1-2	TGTGCCAGCAGTGAATATATAAACAGGGTCTATGGCTACACCTTC	CASSEYINRVYGYTF
NA	NA	TRBV4-1	TRBJ2-5	TGCGCCAGCAGCCAAACCCAGGGAGTTGCGGGGCAAGAGACCCAGTACTTC	CASSQTQGVAGQETQYF
few	NA	TRBV30	TRBJ2-1	TGTGCCTGGAGTGCTCGCGGACTCGGCAAAATTAATGAGCAGTTCTTC	CAWSARGLGKINEQFF
NA	TRBD2	TRBV4-2	TRBJ2-2	TGTGCCAGCAGCCAAGAGGGACTAGCTGACACCGGGGAGCTGTTTTTT	CASSQEGLADTGELFF
NA	NA	TRBV7-9	TRBJ1-5	TGTGCCAGCAGCCCAGGACAGAACGATCAGCCCCAGCATTTT	CASSPGQNDQPQHF
NA	NA	TRBV6-2/TRBV6-3	TRBJ2-5	TGTGCCAGCAGTTACAATTGGGAACCGGGGCAAGAGACCCAGTACTTC	CASSYNWEPGQETQYF
NA	TRBD2	TRBV4-3	TRBJ2-3	TGCGCCAGCAGCCAAGGAAGACTAGCGGGGGGTGTAGATACGCAGTATTTT	CASSQGRLAGGVDTQYF
NA	NA	TRBV7-3	TRBJ1-2	TGTGCCAGCAGCTTAGATCCAGGGGCAAGCTATGGCTACACCTTC	CASSLDPGASYGYTF
NA	NA	TRBV5-1	TRBJ2-3	TGCGCCAGCAGCGCCACCGGGACACCAAATGGGGATACGCAGTATTTT	CASSATGTPNGDTQYF
NA	TRBD1	TRBV5-1	TRBJ2-4	TGCGCCAGCAGCTTTGAACAGGGGAGAGACATTCAGTACTTC	CASSFEQGRDIQYF
few	NA	TRBV15	TRBJ2-2	TGTGCCACCAGCAGAGATCGGGCCGGGGAGCTGTTTTTT	CATSRDRAGELFF
NA	TRBD2	TRBV10-3	TRBJ2-5	TGTGCCATCAGTGAGGTAGTAGCGGGACTCCAAGAGACCCAGTACTTC	CAISEVVAGLQETQYF
few	TRBD1	TRBV6-2/TRBV6-3	TRBJ1-5	TGTGCCAGCAGTACACAGGGGGTAGGCATTCAGCCCCAGCATTTT	CASSTQGVGIQPQHF
few	TRBD2	TRBV27	TRBJ2-1	TGTGCCAGCAGTTTTGGACTAGCGGGAGTGGGTGAGCAGTTCTTC	CASSFGLAGVGEQFF
once	NA	TRBV18	TRBJ2-5	TGTGCCAGCTCATTCCGGGAGACCCAGTACTTC	CASSFRETQYF
NA	NA	TRBV7-8	TRBJ2-1	TGTGCCAGCAGCCCGCGGCGGGTTTTGGGTTACGGTGAGCAGTTCTTC	CASSPRRVLGYGEQFF
few	TRBD1	TRBV11-2	TRBJ2-7	TGTGCCAGCAGCTCCCATGGGACAGGCGAGGCCGAGCAGTACTTC	CASSSHGTGEAEQYF
once	NA	TRBV28	TRBJ1-2	TGTGCCAGCAGTTTAGGTGGGGCCAACTATGGCTACACCTTC	CASSLGGANYGYTF